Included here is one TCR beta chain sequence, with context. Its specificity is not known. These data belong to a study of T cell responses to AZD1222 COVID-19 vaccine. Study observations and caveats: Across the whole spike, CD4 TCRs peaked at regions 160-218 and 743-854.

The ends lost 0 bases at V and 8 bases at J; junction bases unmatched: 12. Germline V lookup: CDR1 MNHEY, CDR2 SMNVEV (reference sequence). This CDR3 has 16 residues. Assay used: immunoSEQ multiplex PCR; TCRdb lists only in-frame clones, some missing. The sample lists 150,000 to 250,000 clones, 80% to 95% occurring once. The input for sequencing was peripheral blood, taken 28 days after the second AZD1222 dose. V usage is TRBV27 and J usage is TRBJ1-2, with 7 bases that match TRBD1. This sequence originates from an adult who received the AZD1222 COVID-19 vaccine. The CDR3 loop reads CASSLSYASRGEGYTF. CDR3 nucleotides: TGTGCCAGCAGTTTATCCTACGCTTCCAGGGGGGAGGGCTACACCTTC.